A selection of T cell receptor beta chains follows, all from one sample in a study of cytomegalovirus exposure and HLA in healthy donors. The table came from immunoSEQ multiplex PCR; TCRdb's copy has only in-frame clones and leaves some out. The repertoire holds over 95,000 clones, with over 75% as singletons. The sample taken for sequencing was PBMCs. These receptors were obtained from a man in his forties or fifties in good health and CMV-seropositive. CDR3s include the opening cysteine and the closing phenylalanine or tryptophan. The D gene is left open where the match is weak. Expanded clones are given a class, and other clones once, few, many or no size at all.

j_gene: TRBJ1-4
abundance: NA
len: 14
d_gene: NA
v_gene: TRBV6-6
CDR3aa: CASSQLGGDEKLFF
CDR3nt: TGTGCCAGCAGCCAACTAGGGGGTGATGAAAAACTGTTTTTT

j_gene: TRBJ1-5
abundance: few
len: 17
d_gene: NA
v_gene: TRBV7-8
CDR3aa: CASSQRDGRSGDQPQHF
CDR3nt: TGTGCCAGCAGCCAACGAGACGGCAGGTCGGGGGATCAGCCCCAGCATTTT

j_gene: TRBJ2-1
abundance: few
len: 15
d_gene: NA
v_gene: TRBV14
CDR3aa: CASSLRDFYRDVQFF
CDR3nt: TGTGCCAGCAGCCTCCGGGACTTTTACAGAGATGTGCAGTTCTTC

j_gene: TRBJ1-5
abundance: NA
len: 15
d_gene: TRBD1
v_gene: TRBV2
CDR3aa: CASKGTGGFNQPQHF
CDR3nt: TGTGCCAGCAAGGGGACAGGGGGCTTCAATCAGCCCCAGCATTTT

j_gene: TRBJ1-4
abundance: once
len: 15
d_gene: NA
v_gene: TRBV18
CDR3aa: CASSPAPGTGEKLFF
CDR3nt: TGTGCCAGCTCACCAGCGCCAGGAACTGGTGAAAAACTGTTTTTT

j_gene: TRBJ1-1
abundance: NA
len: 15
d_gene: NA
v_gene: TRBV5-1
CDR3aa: CASSRYDSRNTEAFF
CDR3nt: TGCGCCAGCAGCAGATACGACAGCCGTAACACTGAAGCTTTCTTT

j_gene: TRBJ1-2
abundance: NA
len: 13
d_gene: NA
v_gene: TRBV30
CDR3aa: CAWSKQVNYGYTF
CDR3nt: TGTGCCTGGAGTAAACAGGTTAACTATGGCTACACCTTC

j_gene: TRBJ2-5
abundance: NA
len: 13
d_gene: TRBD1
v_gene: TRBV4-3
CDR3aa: CASSSQGAETQYF
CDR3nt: TGCGCCAGCAGCTCACAGGGGGCCGAGACCCAGTACTTC

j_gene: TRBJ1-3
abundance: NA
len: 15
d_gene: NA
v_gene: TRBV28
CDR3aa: CASSFAGISGNTIYF
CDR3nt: TGTGCCAGCAGTTTCGCAGGGATCTCTGGAAACACCATATATTTT

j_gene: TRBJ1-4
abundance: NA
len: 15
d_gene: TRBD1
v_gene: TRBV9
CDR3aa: CASSVGGQAGEKLFF
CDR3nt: TGTGCCAGCAGCGTAGGGGGACAGGCCGGGGAAAAACTGTTTTTT

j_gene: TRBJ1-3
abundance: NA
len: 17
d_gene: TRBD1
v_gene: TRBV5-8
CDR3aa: CASSRSGTGSSGNTIYF
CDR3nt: TGTGCCAGCAGCAGATCCGGGACAGGTAGCTCTGGAAACACCATATATTTT

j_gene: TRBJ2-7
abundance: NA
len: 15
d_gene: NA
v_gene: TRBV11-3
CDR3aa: CASSLNRETAYEQYF
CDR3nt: TGTGCCAGCAGCCTGAACCGTGAGACAGCCTACGAGCAGTACTTC

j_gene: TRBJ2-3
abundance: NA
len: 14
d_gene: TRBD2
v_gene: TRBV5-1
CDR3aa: CASSLTTSGDTQYF
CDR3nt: TGCGCCAGCAGCTTGACAACTAGCGGAGATACGCAGTATTTT

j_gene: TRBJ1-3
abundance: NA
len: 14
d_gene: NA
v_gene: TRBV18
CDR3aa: CASSMGLLGNTIYF
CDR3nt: TGTGCCAGCTCAATGGGGCTTTTAGGAAACACCATATATTTT

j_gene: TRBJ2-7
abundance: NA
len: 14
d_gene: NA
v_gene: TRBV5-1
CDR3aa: CASRSGLPSLEQYF
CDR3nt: TGCGCCAGCAGATCGGGACTCCCCTCTCTCGAGCAGTACTTC

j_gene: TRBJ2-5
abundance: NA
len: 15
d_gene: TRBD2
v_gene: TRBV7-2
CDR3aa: CASSSPRTSMKTQYF
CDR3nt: TGTGCCAGCAGCTCCCCTCGGACTAGCATGAAGACCCAGTACTTC

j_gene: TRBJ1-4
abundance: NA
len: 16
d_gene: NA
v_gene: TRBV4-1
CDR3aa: CASSQVGPLINEKLFF
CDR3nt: TGCGCCAGCAGCCAAGTCGGTCCCCTAATAAATGAAAAACTGTTTTTT

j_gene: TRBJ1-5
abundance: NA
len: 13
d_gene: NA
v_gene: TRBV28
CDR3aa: CASIRDTNQPQHF
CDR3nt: TGTGCCAGCATCAGGGACACCAATCAGCCCCAGCATTTT

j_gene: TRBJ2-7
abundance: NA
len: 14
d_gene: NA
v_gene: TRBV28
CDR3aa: CASTPSVGHYEQYF
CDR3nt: TGTGCCAGCACCCCCTCCGTGGGGCATTACGAGCAGTACTTC

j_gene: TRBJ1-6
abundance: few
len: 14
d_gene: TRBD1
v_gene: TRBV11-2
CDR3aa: CASSLGQGSSPLHF
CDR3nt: TGTGCCAGCAGCCTCGGACAGGGTTCTTCACCCCTCCACTTT

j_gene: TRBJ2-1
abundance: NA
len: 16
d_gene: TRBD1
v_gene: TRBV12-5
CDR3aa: CASGSNRGRSCNEQFF
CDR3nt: TGTGCTAGTGGTTCAAACAGGGGGCGGTCCTGCAATGAGCAGTTCTTC